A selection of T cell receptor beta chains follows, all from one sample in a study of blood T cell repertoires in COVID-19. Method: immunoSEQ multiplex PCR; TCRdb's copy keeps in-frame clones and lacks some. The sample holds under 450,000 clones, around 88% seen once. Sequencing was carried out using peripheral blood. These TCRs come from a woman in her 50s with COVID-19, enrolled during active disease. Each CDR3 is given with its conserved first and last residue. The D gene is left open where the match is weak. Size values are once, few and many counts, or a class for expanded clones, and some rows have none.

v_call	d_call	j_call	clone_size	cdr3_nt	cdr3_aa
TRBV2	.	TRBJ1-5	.	TGTGCCAGCGGTAAGGGGATTGGCAATCAGCCCCAGCATTTT	CASGKGIGNQPQHF
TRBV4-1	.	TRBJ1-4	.	TGCGCCAGCAGCCAGAGGCGTGCAACTAATGAAAAACTGTTTTTT	CASSQRRATNEKLFF
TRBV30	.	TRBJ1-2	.	TGTGCCTGGAACGGGGTCGGCTACACCTTC	CAWNGVGYTF
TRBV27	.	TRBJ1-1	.	TGTGCCAGCAGTTTGGTATTAGAAGAGAACACTGAAGCTTTCTTT	CASSLVLEENTEAFF
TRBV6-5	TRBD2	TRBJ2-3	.	TGTGCCAGCAGGAGAGCGGGGATTAGCACAGATACGCAGTATTTT	CASRRAGISTDTQYF
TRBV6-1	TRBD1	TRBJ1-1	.	TGTGCCAGCAGTGAAAGTAGGGGGCCCACTGAAGCTTTCTTT	CASSESRGPTEAFF
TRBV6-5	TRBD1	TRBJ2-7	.	TGTGCCAGCAGTAGAGAAGGGACAGGGGCCTACGAGCAGTACTTC	CASSREGTGAYEQYF
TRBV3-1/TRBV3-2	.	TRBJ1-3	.	TGTGCCAGCAGCCATACAAGCTCTGGAAACACCATATATTTT	CASSHTSSGNTIYF
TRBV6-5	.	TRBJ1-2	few	TGTGCCAGCAGTTATACAGCTCCCTATGGCTACACCTTC	CASSYTAPYGYTF
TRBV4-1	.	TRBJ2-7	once	TGCGCCAGCAGCCACCGGGACTCTTCCTCCTACGAGCAGTACTTC	CASSHRDSSSYEQYF
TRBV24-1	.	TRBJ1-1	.	TGTGCCACCAGGGAGGGAGGGGGGACTGAAGCTTTCTTT	CATREGGGTEAFF
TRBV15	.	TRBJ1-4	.	TGTGCCACCAGCAGAGAGCCGGGGAGGCGCGCTGAAAAACTGTTTTTT	CATSREPGRRAEKLFF
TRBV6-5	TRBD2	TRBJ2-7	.	TGTGCCAGCAGTCTAAGCGGGGGACCTTCCTACGAGCAGTACTTC	CASSLSGGPSYEQYF
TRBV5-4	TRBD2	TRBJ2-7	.	TGTGCCAGCAGCCGGACTAGCGGGGGGTACTACGAGCAGTACTTC	CASSRTSGGYYEQYF
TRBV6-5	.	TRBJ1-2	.	TGTGCCAGCAGTTACCGGGCCTTTTCTTCGGGGGGTGGCTACACCTTC	CASSYRAFSSGGGYTF
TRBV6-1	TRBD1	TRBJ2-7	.	TGTGCCAGCAGTGCCTCGAAACAGGGGGTAAGGTACGAGCAGTACTTC	CASSASKQGVRYEQYF
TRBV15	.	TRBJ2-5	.	TGTGCCACCAGCAGAGATCAAACAGGGTGGGAGACCCAGTACTTC	CATSRDQTGWETQYF
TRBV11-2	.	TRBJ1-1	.	TGTGCCAGCAGCTTTACAGGGAGGAACACTGAAGCTTTCTTT	CASSFTGRNTEAFF
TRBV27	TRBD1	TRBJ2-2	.	TGTGCCAGCAGTCGATCCGGGACAGGGGACACCGGGGAGCTGTTTTTT	CASSRSGTGDTGELFF
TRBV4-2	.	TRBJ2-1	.	TGTGCCAGCAGGTCCACGGGTCAGCAGTTCTTC	CASRSTGQQFF
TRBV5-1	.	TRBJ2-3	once	TGCGCCAGCAGACTTACCGGGGATACGCAGTATTTT	CASRLTGDTQYF
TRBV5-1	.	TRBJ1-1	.	TGCGCCAGCAGCTCGCAGGGTCCGGCTTTCTTT	CASSSQGPAFF
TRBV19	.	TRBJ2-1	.	TGTGCCAGTAGCACTGTCAATGAGCAGTTCTTC	CASSTVNEQFF
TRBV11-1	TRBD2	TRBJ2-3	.	TGTGCCAGCAGCTTAGGTCAGGGCGGGAGAGCAGATACGCAGTATTTT	CASSLGQGGRADTQYF
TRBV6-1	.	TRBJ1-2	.	TGTGCCAGCAGTGAAGGGAAGAGTGGGGAGAACTATGGCTACACCTTC	CASSEGKSGENYGYTF
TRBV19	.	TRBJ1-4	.	TGTGCCAGTAGTATAAACAGGGAAGGGGAAAAACTGTTTTTT	CASSINREGEKLFF
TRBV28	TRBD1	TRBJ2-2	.	TGTGCCAGCAGTTTTTACAGGGGACAACCCATTGAGCTGTTTTTT	CASSFYRGQPIELFF
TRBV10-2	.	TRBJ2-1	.	TGCGCCAGCAGTGATGGGAGGGGGGGGGTTCCTCCTGAGCAGTTCTTC	CASSDGRGGVPPEQFF
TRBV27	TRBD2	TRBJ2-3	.	TGTGCCAGCAGATTGGGACTAGCGGGGACCACAGATACGCAGTATTTT	CASRLGLAGTTDTQYF
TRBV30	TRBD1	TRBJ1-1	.	TGTGCCTGGAGTGTATTGGGGACAGGGGGAGCTGAAGCTTTCTTT	CAWSVLGTGGAEAFF
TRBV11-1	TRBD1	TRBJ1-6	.	TGTGCCAGCAGCTTTCAAGGGGGCGCGGGGAATTCACCCCTCCACTTT	CASSFQGGAGNSPLHF
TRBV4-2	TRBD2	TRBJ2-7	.	TGTGCCAGCAGCCTAACCATGGGCCTAGCGGGGGCCGCATACGAGCAGTACTTC	CASSLTMGLAGAAYEQYF
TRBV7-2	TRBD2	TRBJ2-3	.	TGTGCCAGCAGCTTAGCCTGGACCGGGGGGGATACGCAGTATTTT	CASSLAWTGGDTQYF
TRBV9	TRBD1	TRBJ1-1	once	TGTGCCAGCAGCGTAGAGGGGGCGAACACTGAAGCTTTCTTT	CASSVEGANTEAFF
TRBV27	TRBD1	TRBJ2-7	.	TGTGCCAGCAGTATTTACCGGGACAGGGGCTACGAGCAGTACTTC	CASSIYRDRGYEQYF
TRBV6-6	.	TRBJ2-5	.	TGTGCCAGCAGTTACTCTAGTGAGACCCAGTACTTC	CASSYSSETQYF
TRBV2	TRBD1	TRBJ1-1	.	TGTGCCAGCAGGAAGAGGACAGGCGGAGGGACTGAAGCTTTCTTT	CASRKRTGGGTEAFF
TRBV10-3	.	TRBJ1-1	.	TGTGCCGTGAGGGCAGGGAACACTGAAGCTTTCTTT	CAVRAGNTEAFF
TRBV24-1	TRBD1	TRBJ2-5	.	TGTGCCACCAGTGATTCAGGGACAGGACAAGAGACCCAGTACTTC	CATSDSGTGQETQYF
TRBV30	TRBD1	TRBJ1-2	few	TGTGCCTGGAGTAGGGACAGCTATGGCTACACCTTC	CAWSRDSYGYTF
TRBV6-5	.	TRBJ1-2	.	TGTGCCAGCAGTTCGACAGGACCTAACTATGGCTACACCTTC	CASSSTGPNYGYTF
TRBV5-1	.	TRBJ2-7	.	TGCGCCAGCAGCTTGGAAGGTTGGCAGGGGCCCTCCTACGAGCAGTACTTC	CASSLEGWQGPSYEQYF
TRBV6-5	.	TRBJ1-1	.	TGTGCCAGCAGTTACCTCGGGGGAAGGACTGAAGCTTTCTTT	CASSYLGGRTEAFF
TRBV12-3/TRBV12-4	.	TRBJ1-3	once	TGTGCCAGCACCAAACTCTACACCATATATTTT	CASTKLYTIYF
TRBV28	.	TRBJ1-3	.	TGTGCCAGCAAACTTAACTCTGGAAACACCATATATTTT	CASKLNSGNTIYF
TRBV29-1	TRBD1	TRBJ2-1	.	TGCAGCGTTGTCGGACAGGGGGTATCCTACAATGAGCAGTTCTTC	CSVVGQGVSYNEQFF
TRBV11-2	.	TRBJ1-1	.	TGTGCCAGCAGCTCCAAGACAGTAAAAGCTTTCTTT	CASSSKTVKAFF
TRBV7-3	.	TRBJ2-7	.	TGTGCCAGCAGCTTACCGCCCGAAGGAGTATACGAGCAGTACTTC	CASSLPPEGVYEQYF
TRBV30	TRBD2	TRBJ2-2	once	TGTGCCAGGCGGGGGACCGGGGAGCTGTTTTTT	CARRGTGELFF